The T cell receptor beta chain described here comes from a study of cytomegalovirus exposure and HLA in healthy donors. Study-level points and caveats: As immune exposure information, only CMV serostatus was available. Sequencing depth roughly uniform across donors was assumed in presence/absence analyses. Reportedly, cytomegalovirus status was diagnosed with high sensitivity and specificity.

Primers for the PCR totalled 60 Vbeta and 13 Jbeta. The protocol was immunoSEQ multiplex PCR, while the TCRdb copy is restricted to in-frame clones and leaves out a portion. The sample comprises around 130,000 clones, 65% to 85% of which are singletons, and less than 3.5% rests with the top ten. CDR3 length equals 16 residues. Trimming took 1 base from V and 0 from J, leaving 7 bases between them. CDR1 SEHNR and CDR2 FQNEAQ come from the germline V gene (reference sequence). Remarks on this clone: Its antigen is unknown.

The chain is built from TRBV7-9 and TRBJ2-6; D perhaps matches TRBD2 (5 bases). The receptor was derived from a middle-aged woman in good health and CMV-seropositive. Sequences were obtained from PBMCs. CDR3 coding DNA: TGTGCCAGCAGCTTAGGGGCGGGCTCTGGGGCCAACGTCCTGACTTTC. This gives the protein CASSLGAGSGANVLTF.